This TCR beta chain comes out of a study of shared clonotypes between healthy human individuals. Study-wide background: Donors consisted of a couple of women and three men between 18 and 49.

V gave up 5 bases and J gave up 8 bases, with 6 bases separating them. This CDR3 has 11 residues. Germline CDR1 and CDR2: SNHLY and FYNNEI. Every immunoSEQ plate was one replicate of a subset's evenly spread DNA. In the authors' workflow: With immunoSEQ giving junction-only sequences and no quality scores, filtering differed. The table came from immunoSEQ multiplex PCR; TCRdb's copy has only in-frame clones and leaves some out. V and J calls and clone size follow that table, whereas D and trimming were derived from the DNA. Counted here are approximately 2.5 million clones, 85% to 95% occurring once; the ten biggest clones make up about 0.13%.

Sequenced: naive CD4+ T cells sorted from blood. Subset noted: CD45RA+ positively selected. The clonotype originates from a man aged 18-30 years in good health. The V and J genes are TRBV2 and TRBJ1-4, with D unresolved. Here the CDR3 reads CASSIREKLFF. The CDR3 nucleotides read TGTGCCAGCAGTATTCGGGAAAAACTGTTTTTT.